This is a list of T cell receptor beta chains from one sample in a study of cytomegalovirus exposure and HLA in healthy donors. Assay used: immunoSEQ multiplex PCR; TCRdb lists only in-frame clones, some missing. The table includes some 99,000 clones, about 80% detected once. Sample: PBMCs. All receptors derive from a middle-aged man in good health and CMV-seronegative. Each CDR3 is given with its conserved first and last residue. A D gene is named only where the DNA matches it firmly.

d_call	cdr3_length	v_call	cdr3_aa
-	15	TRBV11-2	CASSFRGGRLYEQYF
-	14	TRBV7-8	CASTIGEIGNTIYF
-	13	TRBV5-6	CASSFGGNTEAFF
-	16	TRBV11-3	CASSPVGGNRAGELFF
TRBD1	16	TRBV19	CASTFTYRTGGQPQHF
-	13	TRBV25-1	CASEGGVNYGYTF
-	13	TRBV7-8	CASSLGTQRKQFF
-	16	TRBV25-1	CAPIMSGPNFHRGAVF
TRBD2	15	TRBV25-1	CASSDPSGLTDTQYF
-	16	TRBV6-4	CASSVSLQGLIDTQYF
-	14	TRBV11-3	CASSLGRATDTQYF
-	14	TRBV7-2	CASSLGRINTEAFF
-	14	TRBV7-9	CASSLGVQMETQYF
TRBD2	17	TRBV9	CASRGGLAGGNTGELFF
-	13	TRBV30	CAWSVERRYGYTF
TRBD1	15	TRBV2	CASSPRQGLGPEAFF
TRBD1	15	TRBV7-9	CASSLVRDRDDEQFF
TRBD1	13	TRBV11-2	CASSRTGYDEQYF
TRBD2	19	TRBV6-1	CASSERLAGESSGANVLTF
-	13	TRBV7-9	CASSLGGTDEQYF
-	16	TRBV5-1	CASSSLGGGDTDTQYF
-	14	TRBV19	CASSIWRVTGELFF
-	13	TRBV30	CACLRGLGAGYTF
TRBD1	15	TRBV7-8	CASSSRTGGMNEQFF
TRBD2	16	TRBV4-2	CASSPDSGTSSHEQYF
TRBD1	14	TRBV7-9	CASSLTGGLIEAFF
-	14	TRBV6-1	CASSEGQEIRPQHF
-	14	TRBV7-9	CASSLNLGDEKLFF
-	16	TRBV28	CASSKTTGRGGNIQYF
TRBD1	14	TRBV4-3	CASSGDRGREKLFF
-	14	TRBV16	CASIGGGWQETQYF
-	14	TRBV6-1	CASKTMGGSQPQHF
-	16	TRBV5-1	CASSLVAGHNNYGYTF
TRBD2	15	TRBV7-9	CASSDSGLAVHTQYF
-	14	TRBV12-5	CASVGRSRSYEQYF
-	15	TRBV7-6	CASSIGTGFQETQYF
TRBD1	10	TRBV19	CASLQGVYTF
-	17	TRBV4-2	CASSQDSSTLASPPLHF
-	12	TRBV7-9	CASSLARDFLFF
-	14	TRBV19	CASSIQIDSYEQYF
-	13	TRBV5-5	CASSSGTPYEQYF
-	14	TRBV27	CASRGLGEAYEQYF
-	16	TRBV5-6	CASSWSPGSKNTEAFF
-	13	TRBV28	CASSPSAGNTIYF
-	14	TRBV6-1	CASSERGIKYEQYF
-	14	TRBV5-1	CASSLAQNTGELFF
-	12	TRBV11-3	CASSLDPAAQYF
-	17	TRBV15	CATSRLSNRADSYEQYF
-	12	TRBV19	CASSMREYGYTF
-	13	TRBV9	CASSAQGSEKLFF
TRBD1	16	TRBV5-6	CASSLGKNRGVSPLHF
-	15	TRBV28	CASSPTPTSNTEAFF
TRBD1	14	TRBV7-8	CASSPGQVPYGYTF
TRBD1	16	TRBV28	CASSLYLDRGFQPQHF
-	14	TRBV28	CASTWGQGFYGYTF
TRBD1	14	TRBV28	CASSFGTETGELFF
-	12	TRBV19	CASSITVYGYTF
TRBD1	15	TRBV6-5	CASRRSGGGGEKLFF
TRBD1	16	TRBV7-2	CASRLRGDRISYEQYF
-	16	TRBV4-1	CASSQGVTARQETQYF